This T cell receptor (beta chain) originates from a study of T cells in Graves' hyperthyroidism and ophthalmopathy. Using RNA transcripts as the source, TCR beta CDR3 regions were amplified. First-round RT-PCR with HTBI primers amplified the TCR CDR3 region. A single record per CDR3 protein comes from TCRdb applying MiXCR to the multiplex PCR reads. Here the sample spans over 700,000 distinct CDR3 sequences, roughly a third being singletons. Hyperthyroidism of Graves' type that showed no ophthalmopathy progression within 18 months was stable. Patients showing uncontrolled infection, other autoimmune disease, pregnancy or lactation were ineligible. CDR1 LNHNV and CDR2 YYDKDF come from the germline V gene (reference sequence). V lost 3 bases and J lost 8, with 13 bases in between. The length of the CDR3 is 13 residues.

The sample comprised blood. The clonotype was recovered from a woman aged 40 to 50 with Graves' hyperthyroidism. The rearrangement uses TRBV15 and TRBJ1-2, with a possible D match to TRBD1 (5 bases). Here the CDR3 DNA reads TGTGCCACCAGCAGCGCGGGAGGGGACGGCTACACCTTC. Protein sequence: CATSSAGGDGYTF.